This T cell receptor (beta chain) was captured by sequencing in a study of T-cell memory formation after mild COVID-19. TCRdb re-analysed the 5' RACE reads in MiXCR, keeping a single row per CDR3 protein. There are roughly 450,000 distinct CDR3 sequences in the sample; roughly 18% occur only once, and around an eighth lies in the top ten. This CDR3 region has 15 residues. Germline V gives CDR1 SGHNT, CDR2 YYREEE (reference sequence). V shed 4 bases, J shed 3 bases, and the junction held 5 bases outside the gene matches. This clonotype was seen a few times. Sequenced: PBMCs or a T cell subset sorted from them (not recorded which). This TCR was recovered from an adult woman who had mild COVID-19 (a few samples of this study predate the infection). Cell type and time point are not known. The chain combines TRBV5-4 with TRBJ2-7; TRBD1 agrees at 12 bases. Here the CDR3 DNA reads TGTGCCAGCAGCACGGGACAGGGGGCTATCTACGAGCAGTACTTC. Translation gives CASSTGQGAIYEQYF.